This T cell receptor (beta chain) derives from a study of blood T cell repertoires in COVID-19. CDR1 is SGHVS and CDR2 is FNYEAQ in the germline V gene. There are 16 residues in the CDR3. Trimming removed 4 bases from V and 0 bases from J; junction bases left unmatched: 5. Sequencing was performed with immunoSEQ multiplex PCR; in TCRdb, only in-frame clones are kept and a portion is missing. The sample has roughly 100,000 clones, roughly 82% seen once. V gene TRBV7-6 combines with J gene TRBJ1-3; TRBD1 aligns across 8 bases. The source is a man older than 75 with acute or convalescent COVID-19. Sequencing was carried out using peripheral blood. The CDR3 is CASSWGQANSGNTIYF. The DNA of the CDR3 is TGTGCCAGCAGCTGGGGACAGGCCAACTCTGGAAACACCATATATTTT.